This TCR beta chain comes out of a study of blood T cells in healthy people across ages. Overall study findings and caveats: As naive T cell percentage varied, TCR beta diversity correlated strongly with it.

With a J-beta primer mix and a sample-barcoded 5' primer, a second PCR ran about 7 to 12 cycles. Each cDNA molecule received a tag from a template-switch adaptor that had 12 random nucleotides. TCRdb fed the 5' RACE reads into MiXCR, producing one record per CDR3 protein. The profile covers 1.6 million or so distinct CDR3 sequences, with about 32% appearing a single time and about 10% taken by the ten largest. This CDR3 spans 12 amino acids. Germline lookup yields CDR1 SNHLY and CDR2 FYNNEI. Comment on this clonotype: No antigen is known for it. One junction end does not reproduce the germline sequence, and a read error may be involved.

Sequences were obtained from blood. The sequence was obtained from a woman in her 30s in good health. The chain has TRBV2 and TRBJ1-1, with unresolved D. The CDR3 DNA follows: TGTGCCGGCAGCCTAAGGAACACTGAAGCTTTCTTT. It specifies CAGSLRNTEAFF.